The 22 T cell receptor beta chains below all came from one sample that was sequenced in a study of identical twins. TCRdb fed the 5' RACE reads into MiXCR, producing one record per CDR3 protein. Of more than 400,000 distinct CDR3 sequences detected, about 16% appear once; the ten largest clones hold roughly 0.44%. These sequences were also reported in another study, on yellow fever vaccine responses in identical twins.

Sequenced material: CD4+ T cells sorted from blood. Source of these receptors: a woman younger than 30 in good health.

The chain links TRBV28 to TRBJ2-1, with TRBD2 matching 8 bases. This CDR3 has 16 amino acids. Losses at the gene ends were 7 bases for V and 6 bases for J; bases not matched to a gene: 14. Germline values: CDR1 MDHEN, CDR2 SYDVKM. As DNA, the CDR3 is TGTGCCAGCACCCGCACTGCGGGACTAGGGTTCAATGAGCAGTTCTTC. Amino acids: CASTRTAGLGFNEQFF. Complete variable domain (other parts from reference TRBV28 and TRBJ2-1): DVKVTQSSRYLVKRTGEKVFLECVQDMDHENMFWYRQDPGLGLRLIYFSYDVKMKEKGDIPEGYSVSREKKERFSLILESASTNQTSMYLCASTRTAGLGFNEQFFGPGTRLTVL.

The chain recombines TRBV11-2 with TRBJ1-6, with a tentative D call TRBD1 (5 bases). The CDR3 sequence is 18 residues long. With 5 bases removed from V and 0 bases from J, the gap between germline ends came to 17 bases. Germline V gene data show CDR1 as SGHAT and CDR2 as FQNNGV. In DNA form, the CDR3 reads TGTGCCAGCAGCCGCAAGGACATTTCCCCCTCCTATAATTCACCCCTCCACTTT. Protein sequence: CASSRKDISPSYNSPLHF.

This clonotype was recorded a few times. The chain links TRBV7-3 to TRBJ2-1; tentative D call: TRBD2 (6 bases). The length of the CDR3 is 13 residues. The V gene lost 5 bases and the J gene lost 8 bases, with 13 bases spanning the gap. Germline V gives CDR1 SGHTA, CDR2 FQGTGA. CDR3: CASSQSWEDEQFF. The CDR3 region has the DNA TGTGCCAGCAGCCAGAGCTGGGAGGATGAGCAGTTCTTC.

J is TRBJ1-1 and V is TRBV19; possibly TRBD1 for D (5 bases). The CDR3 runs to 14 residues. Germline values: CDR1 LNHDA, CDR2 SQIVND (reference sequence). V was pared by 4 bases and J by 4 bases, with 13 bases between. Here the CDR3 reads CASSTDRQSTEAFF. The CDR3 nucleotides are TGTGCCAGTAGTACAGATCGACAGAGCACTGAAGCTTTCTTT.

This clonotype was counted only a few times. V gene TRBV10-3 combines with J gene TRBJ2-2; no definite D call. Germline V gene lookup returns CDR1 ENHRY and CDR2 SYGVKD. The CDR3 is 15 amino acids. Deletions cut 5 bases from V and 4 bases from J, with 14 bases between. CDR3 region: CAISTATRPTGELFF. In DNA, the CDR3 is TGTGCCATCAGTACAGCCACTCGACCCACCGGGGAGCTGTTTTTT.

This chain uses TRBV28 with TRBJ1-1; D perhaps matches TRBD1 (5 bases). With 6 bases removed from V and 4 bases from J, the gap between germline ends came to 18 bases. Germline V CDR1 and CDR2: MDHEN, SYDVKM. This CDR3 spans 15 amino acids. The CDR3 sequence: CASSPSQGYVTEAFF. In nucleotides, the CDR3 is TGTGCCAGCAGCCCCAGCCAGGGTTATGTCACTGAAGCTTTCTTT.

V usage is TRBV20-1 and J usage is TRBJ2-5, with 8 bases matching TRBD1. Germline V gene lookup returns CDR1 DFQATT and CDR2 SNEGSKA (reference sequence). The CDR3 length is 17 residues. J lost 3 bases, V lost 4 bases, and 16 bases had no gene match. The CDR3 spells CSATPPGQALLKETQYF. The CDR3, as DNA: TGCAGTGCTACCCCGCCGGGACAGGCCTTGTTAAAAGAGACCCAGTACTTC.

Only a few counts were recorded for this clonotype. J is TRBJ2-3 and V is TRBV28; no definite D call. Trimming shortened V by 8 bases and J by 3 bases, and 6 bases separated the two germline ends. Germline loops: CDR1 MDHEN, CDR2 SYDVKM. The CDR3 is 11 amino acids. The CDR3 DNA reads as TGTGCCAGCCGAAAGACAGATACGCAGTATTTT. Its protein is CASRKTDTQYF.

This clonotype came up a few times. The chain uses TRBV28 and TRBJ2-7; 12 nucleotides align to TRBD1. Germline V lookup: CDR1 MDHEN, CDR2 SYDVKM. Trimming cost V 5 bases and J 6 bases; bases outside gene matches: 8. The CDR3 consists of 15 residues. The CDR3 protein is CASSVPGTGGFEQYF. As DNA, the CDR3 is TGTGCCAGCAGTGTGCCCGGGACAGGGGGCTTCGAGCAGTACTTC. Together with reference TRBV28 and TRBJ2-7, the CDR3 gives the full variable domain: DVKVTQSSRYLVKRTGEKVFLECVQDMDHENMFWYRQDPGLGLRLIYFSYDVKMKEKGDIPEGYSVSREKKERFSLILESASTNQTSMYLCASSVPGTGGFEQYFGPGTRLTVT.

This clonotype was observed many times. V gene TRBV7-8 combines with J gene TRBJ1-2; D remains unclear. Germline V gives CDR1 SGHVS, CDR2 FQNEAQ. Trimming shortened V by 5 bases and J by 3 bases, and 16 bases separated the two germline ends. The CDR3 has 15 amino acids. CDR3 region: CASSLGSTNDYGYTF. CDR3 DNA: TGTGCCAGCAGCCTCGGGTCTACAAATGACTATGGCTACACCTTC.

The table lists this clonotype with many counts. This chain joins TRBV5-1 and TRBJ1-1; D ambiguous. Germline V gene sequence: CDR1 SGHRS, CDR2 YFSETQ. This CDR3 comprises 14 residues. The V end was cut by 1 base, the J end by 0 bases, with 7 bases between. The CDR3 DNA is TGCGCCAGCAGCTTGTCCGGGATGAACACTGAAGCTTTCTTT. It encodes CASSLSGMNTEAFF. The full variable domain, completed using reference TRBV5-1 and TRBJ1-1, is KAGVTQTPRYLIKTRGQQVTLSCSPISGHRSVSWYQQTPGQGLQFLFEYFSETQRNKGNFPGRFSGRQFSNSRSEMNVSTLELGDSALYLCASSLSGMNTEAFFGQGTRLTVV.

The V gene is TRBV4-1, the J gene TRBJ2-3; D might be TRBD1 (5 bases). Deletions cut 5 bases from V and 0 bases from J, with 15 bases between. Germline V gives CDR1 MGHRA, CDR2 YSYEKL. CDR3 length: 16 residues. CDR3 nucleotides: TGCGCCAGCAGCTCGCATACAGGAATAAGCACAGATACGCAGTATTTT. Translation gives CASSSHTGISTDTQYF.

This clonotype appeared many times. This chain connects TRBV12-3 or TRBV12-4 to TRBJ1-1; TRBD1 might be the D (5 bases). The CDR3 contains 15 residues. Trimming shortened V by 1 base and J by 1 base, and 10 bases separated the two germline ends. CDR3: CASSLGPGENTEAFF. The CDR3, as DNA: TGTGCCAGCAGTTTAGGCCCGGGGGAGAACACTGAAGCTTTCTTT.

The chain carries TRBV9 and TRBJ2-1, with TRBD2 identical over 12 bases. Per the germline V gene, CDR1 is SGDLS and CDR2 is YYNGEE. The V gene end was trimmed by 3 bases and the J gene end by 6 bases; junction bases not matched to a gene: 10. This CDR3 spans 17 amino acids. The CDR3 loop reads CASSARTSGKWGNEQFF. DNA for the CDR3: TGTGCCAGCAGCGCACGGACTAGCGGGAAGTGGGGCAATGAGCAGTTCTTC.

The CDR3 nucleotides are TGTGCCAGCGGTCCCGGGGGGAGCGGAGACAATGAGCAGTTCTTC. Translating it yields CASGPGGSGDNEQFF. The genes are TRBV28 and TRBJ2-1; 7 nucleotides line up with TRBD2. The trim removed 8 bases at V and 5 bases at J, leaving 12 bases unmatched. This CDR3 spans 15 amino acids. The germline V gene has CDR1 MDHEN and CDR2 SYDVKM.

This clonotype showed up just a few times. The rearrangement joins TRBV28 to TRBJ2-5; D might be TRBD1 (6 bases). CDR1 is MDHEN and CDR2 is SYDVKM in the germline V gene. With 6 bases removed from V and 3 bases from J, the gap between germline ends came to 14 bases. There are 14 residues in the CDR3. CDR3 protein: CASSRFTGKETQYF. In nucleotides, the CDR3 is TGTGCCAGCAGCCGATTTACAGGGAAAGAGACCCAGTACTTC. The variable domain in full, with the rest retrieved from reference TRBV28 and TRBJ2-5, is DVKVTQSSRYLVKRTGEKVFLECVQDMDHENMFWYRQDPGLGLRLIYFSYDVKMKEKGDIPEGYSVSREKKERFSLILESASTNQTSMYLCASSRFTGKETQYFGPGTRLLVL.

This clonotype appeared a few times. The V and J genes are TRBV6-1 and TRBJ2-1, with 7 bases lining up with TRBD2. V lost 4 bases to trimming and J lost 0 bases; unmatched junction nucleotides: 3. CDR3 size: 15 residues. CDR1 and CDR2 from the germline V gene are MNHNS and SASEGT. CDR3 DNA: TGTGCCAGCAGTGGAAGCGGGACCTCCTACAATGAGCAGTTCTTC. It yields the protein CASSGSGTSYNEQFF.

The CDR3 sequence: CASSSDGTGDKNIQYF. As DNA, the CDR3 is TGTGCCAGCAGCTCAGACGGGACAGGTGATAAGAACATTCAGTACTTC. This sequence joins TRBV28 and TRBJ2-4; 8 bases map to TRBD1. Germline assignment: CDR1 MDHEN and CDR2 SYDVKM. Germline trimming cut 6 bases from V and 7 bases from J; bases unmatched to any gene: 14. The CDR3 runs 16 residues.

The chain employs TRBV10-3 and TRBJ2-7; the match to TRBD2 covers 8 bases. CDR1 ENHRY and CDR2 SYGVKD come from the germline V gene. The CDR3 runs 15 residues. With 0 bases clipped from V and 3 bases from J, the junction kept 4 bases outside the gene matches. CDR3 DNA: TGTGCCATCAGTGAGTCGGGGGGACTAGTCTACGAGCAGTACTTC. Translating gives CAISESGGLVYEQYF.

There are a few counts of this clonotype. V is TRBV27 and J is TRBJ2-5, with 10 nucleotides matching TRBD2. V was pared by 5 bases and J by 2 bases, with 5 bases of the junction left unmatched. The CDR3 covers 15 residues. The V gene's germline CDR1 is MNHEY and CDR2 SMNVEV (reference sequence). CDR3 sequence (DNA): TGTGCCAGCAGTATCACTAGCGGGATACAAGAGACCCAGTACTTC. Its translation: CASSITSGIQETQYF.

The V and J genes are TRBV5-1 and TRBJ1-2; D may be TRBD1 (5 bases). CDR1 and CDR2 (germline): SGHRS, YFSETQ. Trimming took off 0 bases at V and 8 bases at J, with 11 bases between the two ends. The CDR3 has 13 amino acids. CDR3 sequence: CASSLDGEGGYTF. The CDR3 bases are TGCGCCAGCAGCTTGGACGGCGAGGGGGGCTACACCTTC.

A note on this clonotype: At one end the junction does not follow the germline gene, possibly because of a read error. The gene calls are TRBV11-2 and TRBJ2-1, with TRBD2 matching over 11 bases. Per the germline V gene, CDR1 is SGHAT and CDR2 is FQNNGV. The CDR3 is 18 amino acids. CDR3 bases: TGTGTCAGCAGCTTATTTACTAGCGGGAGTTACTCCTACAATGAGCAGTTCTTC. This encodes CVSSLFTSGSYSYNEQFF.